The 20 T cell receptor beta chains listed next were all sequenced from one sample in a study of cytomegalovirus exposure and HLA in healthy donors. The PCR had 60 Vbeta and 13 Jbeta primers. Assay used: immunoSEQ multiplex PCR; TCRdb lists only in-frame clones, some missing. The sample lists around 140,000 clones, around three fifths occurring once. Material: PBMCs. These receptor sequences come from a woman in her 40s in good health and CMV-seronegative.

The rearrangement links TRBV4-1 to TRBJ2-3; 7 nucleotides align to TRBD2. Looked up from germline, CDR1 is MGHRA and CDR2 is YSYEKL. The J segment lost 5 bases and the V segment lost 4 bases, leaving 15 bases of the junction unmatched. The CDR3 is 17 residues long. The CDR3 sequence is CASSLGLASGAKDTQYF. As DNA, the CDR3 is TGCGCCAGCAGCCTTGGATTGGCTAGCGGAGCGAAAGATACGCAGTATTTT.

J is TRBJ1-3 and V is TRBV11-2, with TRBD1 as a possible D gene (5 bases). The CDR3 contains 15 residues. Trimming removed 3 bases from V and 3 bases from J, with 12 bases in between. Per germline, CDR1 SGHAT and CDR2 FQNNGV. This CDR3 reads CASSLIRGSGNTIYF. CDR3 DNA sequence: TGTGCCAGCAGCTTGATAAGGGGCAGTGGAAACACCATATATTTT.

This clone has just a few counts. The CDR3 region is CASPEAGDTGELFF. The CDR3 DNA follows: TGTGCCAGCCCCGAGGCAGGGGACACCGGGGAGCTGTTTTTT. The chain has TRBV21-1 and TRBJ2-2; TRBD1 is the table's D call, not checked against the DNA. TRBV21-1 represents a pseudogene. The CDR3 length is 14 residues.

A few counts support this clone. V gene TRBV7-9 combines with J gene TRBJ2-4; a possible D gene is TRBD2 (5 bases). The CDR3 spans 15 residues. Germline V lookup: CDR1 SEHNR, CDR2 FQNEAQ (reference sequence). Trimming removed 5 bases at V and 3 bases at J, with 14 bases between. This CDR3 is CASSKPTGGKNIQYF. CDR3 DNA: TGTGCCAGCAGCAAACCAACTGGAGGCAAAAACATTCAGTACTTC.

J is TRBJ1-4 and V is TRBV27; D may be TRBD1 (6 bases). The length of the CDR3 is 14 residues. Germline V CDR1 and CDR2: MNHEY, SMNVEV (reference sequence). V was pared by 6 bases and J by 8 bases, with 16 bases between. The CDR3 DNA is TGTGCCAGCAGGGCAGGGGAGCCTCGGGAAAAACTGTTTTTT. It specifies CASRAGEPREKLFF. The full variable domain, in which reference TRBV27 and TRBJ1-4 provide the parts outside the CDR3, is EAQVTQNPRYLITVTGKKLTVTCSQNMNHEYMSWYRQDPGLGLRQIYYSMNVEVTDKGDVPEGYKVSRKEKRNFPLILESPSPNQTSLYFCASRAGEPREKLFFGSGTQLSVL.

This chain joins TRBV5-1 and TRBJ2-1; tentative D call: TRBD1 (6 bases). The V end was cut by 0 bases, the J end by 5 bases, with 12 bases between. Germline CDR1 SGHRS, CDR2 YFSETQ. The length of the CDR3 is 15 residues. The CDR3 DNA follows: TGCGCCAGCAGCTTGGTGGCAGGGGTGAACAATGAGCAGTTCTTC. It specifies CASSLVAGVNNEQFF.

The chain joins TRBV18 to TRBJ1-1; D is possibly TRBD1 (5 bases). Germline values: CDR1 KGHSH, CDR2 LQKENI. V was shortened by 4 bases and J by 4 bases, with 16 bases between the two germline ends. The CDR3 is 15 amino acids. CDR3 nucleotide sequence: TGTGCCAGCTCACTCGACAGCCCAAGGGGCACTGAAGCTTTCTTT. This gives the protein CASSLDSPRGTEAFF.

The chain combines TRBV7-2 with TRBJ1-4; TRBD1 agrees at 7 bases. The CDR3 is 15 residues long. The V segment lost 6 bases and the J segment 3 bases; nucleotides outside the gene matches: 7. Germline V gene data show CDR1 as SGHTA and CDR2 as FQGNSA. DNA for the CDR3: TGTGCCAGCAGGCCTCAGGGGGTCCCTAATGAAAAACTGTTTTTT. Translating it yields CASRPQGVPNEKLFF.

The chain combines TRBV15 with TRBJ1-5; 9 positions agree with TRBD1. This CDR3 is 14 amino acids long. With V trimmed by 5 bases and J by 4 bases, 3 bases remained unmatched. Germline V gives CDR1 LNHNV, CDR2 YYDKDF (reference sequence). In nucleotides, the CDR3 is TGTGCCACCAGCCGGGACAGGGTAAATCAGCCCCAGCATTTT. Protein: CATSRDRVNQPQHF.

This chain links TRBV19 with TRBJ2-4; D is perhaps TRBD2 (6 bases). V was trimmed by 8 bases and J by 0 bases, leaving 11 bases between them. The CDR3 length is 14 residues. CDR1 is LNHDA and CDR2 is SQIVND in the germline V gene (reference sequence). The CDR3 coding sequence is TGTGCCAGTCGCGGGGTCGGAGCCAAAAACATTCAGTACTTC. This translates into CASRGVGAKNIQYF.

The chain is built from TRBV12-5 and TRBJ1-4, with D hard to call. The germline V gene encodes CDR1 LGHNT and CDR2 FRNRAP. The CDR3 loop spans 13 amino acids. Trimming cost V 2 bases and J 10 bases, with 11 bases left between them. The chain's CDR3 is CASGLPQGGKLFF. As DNA, the CDR3 is TGTGCTAGTGGTTTGCCTCAAGGAGGAAAACTGTTTTTT.

The V call is TRBV5-4, the J call TRBJ2-7; a possible D gene is TRBD1 (6 bases). Germline values: CDR1 SGHNT, CDR2 YYREEE (reference sequence). This CDR3 spans 16 amino acids. Trimming pared 1 base from V and 0 bases from J, leaving 14 bases between. The DNA for the CDR3 is TGTGCCAGCAGCTTGTATGGACAGCCCCTCTCCTACGAGCAGTACTTC. It yields the protein CASSLYGQPLSYEQYF.

The J gene is TRBJ2-5, the V gene TRBV7-2; 9 bases match TRBD2. Per germline, CDR1 SGHTA and CDR2 FQGNSA. The CDR3 length is 16 residues. Trimming at V came to 0 bases and at J to 3 bases, leaving 5 bases not matched to a gene. Here the CDR3 reads CASSLARLAGKETQYF. The CDR3 nucleotides read TGTGCCAGCAGCTTAGCGCGGCTAGCGGGGAAAGAGACCCAGTACTTC.

This clone was seen only once. V and J are TRBV20-1 and TRBJ1-1, with D uncertain. The CDR3 extends over 11 amino acids. Per germline, CDR1 DFQATT and CDR2 SNEGSKA (reference sequence). V dropped 1 base and J dropped 8 bases, with 8 bases sitting between them. Here the CDR3 reads CSARAEREAFF. CDR3 sequence (DNA): TGCAGTGCTAGAGCAGAAAGAGAAGCTTTCTTT.

This clone occurred a few times. This sequence joins TRBV7-2 and TRBJ2-7, with D possibly TRBD1 on 6 matching bases. Trimming shortened V by 4 bases and J by 3 bases, and 10 bases separated the two germline ends. This CDR3 has 13 residues. Germline V lookup: CDR1 SGHTA, CDR2 FQGNSA. Written as DNA, the CDR3 is TGTGCCAGCAGCTGGGACACCCACTACGAGCAGTACTTC. Encoded protein: CASSWDTHYEQYF.

The sample holds one count of this clone. V and J are TRBV9 and TRBJ2-2; 12 nucleotides agree with TRBD2. The CDR3 length is 19 residues. The V gene end was trimmed by 0 bases and the J gene end by 4 bases; junction bases not matched to a gene: 10. Germline-derived CDR1 and CDR2 are SGDLS and YYNGEE. CDR3 nucleotide sequence: TGTGCCAGCAGCGTAGGGGCTAGCGGGGGGGGCGCGGGCACCGGGGAGCTGTTTTTT. Translation: CASSVGASGGGAGTGELFF.

This sequence joins TRBV15 and TRBJ1-1; D is perhaps TRBD1 (6 bases). Germline CDR1 is LNHNV and CDR2 is YYDKDF (reference sequence). Trimming took 5 bases from V and 6 from J, leaving 16 bases between them. This CDR3 is 14 amino acids long. CDR3 bases: TGTGCCACCAGCCGGGGGGCAGGAAGGGCTGAAGCTTTCTTT. This translates into CATSRGAGRAEAFF.

This clone was observed a few times. This chain uses TRBV7-8 with TRBJ2-5, with 7 bases aligning to TRBD2. Unmatched junction bases numbered 12, after V lost 4 bases and J lost 4 bases. From germline, CDR1 is SGHVS and CDR2 FQNEAQ. CDR3 length: 16 residues. CDR3 DNA sequence: TGTGCCAGCAGCTCCACGACCGGAGCGGGGTTAGAGACCCAGTACTTC. It is translated as CASSSTTGAGLETQYF.

The J gene is TRBJ1-1, the V gene TRBV28; 8 bases line up with TRBD1. The J segment lost 1 base and the V segment lost 8 bases, leaving 6 bases of the junction unmatched. Germline CDR1 MDHEN, CDR2 SYDVKM. This CDR3 comprises 14 residues. In DNA, the CDR3 is TGTGCCAGCGGCAACAGGGGGAAGAACACTGAAGCTTTCTTT. This gives the protein CASGNRGKNTEAFF.

The chain couples TRBV7-3 to TRBJ2-7; 8 bases map to TRBD1. Germline-derived CDR1 and CDR2 are SGHTA and FQGTGA. The CDR3 totals 15 residues. J lost 0 bases, V lost 3 bases, and 4 bases had no gene match. The CDR3 region has the DNA TGTGCCAGCAGCTTGACAGGGGACTCCTCCTACGAGCAGTACTTC. Protein sequence: CASSLTGDSSYEQYF.